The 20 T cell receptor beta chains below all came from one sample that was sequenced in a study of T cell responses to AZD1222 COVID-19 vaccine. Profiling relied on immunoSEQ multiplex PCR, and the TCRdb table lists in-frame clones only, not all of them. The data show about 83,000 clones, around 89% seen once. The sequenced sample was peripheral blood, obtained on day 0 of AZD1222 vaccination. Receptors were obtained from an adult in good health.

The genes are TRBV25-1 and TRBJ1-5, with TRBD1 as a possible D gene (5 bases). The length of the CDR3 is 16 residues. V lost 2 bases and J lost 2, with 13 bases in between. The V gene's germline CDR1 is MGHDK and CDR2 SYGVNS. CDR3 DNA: TGTGCCAGCAGTGAAGGGGGGGTTTGGGGCAATCAGCCCCAGCATTTT. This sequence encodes CASSEGGVWGNQPQHF.

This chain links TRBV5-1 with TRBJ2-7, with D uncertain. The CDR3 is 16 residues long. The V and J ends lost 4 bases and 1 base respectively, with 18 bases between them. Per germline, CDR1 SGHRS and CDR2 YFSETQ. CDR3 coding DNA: TGCGCCAGCAGCCCCACGACCCTTATGATATCCTACGAGCAGTACTTC. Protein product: CASSPTTLMISYEQYF.

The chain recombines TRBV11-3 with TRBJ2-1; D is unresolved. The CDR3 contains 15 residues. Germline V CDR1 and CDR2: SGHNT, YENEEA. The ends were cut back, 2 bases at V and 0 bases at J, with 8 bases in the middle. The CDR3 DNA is TGTGCCAGCAGCTTAAATAGCAACTCCTACAATGAGCAGTTCTTC. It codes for CASSLNSNSYNEQFF.

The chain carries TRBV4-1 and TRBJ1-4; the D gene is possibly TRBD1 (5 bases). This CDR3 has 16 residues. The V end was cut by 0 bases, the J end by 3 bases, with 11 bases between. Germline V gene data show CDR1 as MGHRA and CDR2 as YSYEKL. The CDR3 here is CASSQDLGGSNEKLFF. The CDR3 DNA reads TGCGCCAGCAGCCAAGATCTCGGGGGTTCTAATGAAAAACTGTTTTTT.

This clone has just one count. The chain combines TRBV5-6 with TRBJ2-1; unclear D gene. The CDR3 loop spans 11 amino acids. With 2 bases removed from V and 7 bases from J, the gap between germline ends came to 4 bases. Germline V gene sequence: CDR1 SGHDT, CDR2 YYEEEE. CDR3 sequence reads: CASSFSNEQFF. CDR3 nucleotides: TGTGCCAGCAGCTTTTCGAATGAGCAGTTCTTC. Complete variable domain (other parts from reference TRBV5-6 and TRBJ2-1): DAGVTQSPTHLIKTRGQQVTLRCSPKSGHDTVSWYQQALGQGPQFIFQYYEEEERQRGNFPDRFSGHQFPNYSSELNVNALLLGDSALYLCASSFSNEQFFGPGTRLTVL.

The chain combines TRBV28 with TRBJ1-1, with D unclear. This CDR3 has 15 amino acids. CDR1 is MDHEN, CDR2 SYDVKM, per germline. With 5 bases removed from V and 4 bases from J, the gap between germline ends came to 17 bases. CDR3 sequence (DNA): TGTGCCAGCAGTGCCTCTGAGGGCGCGGGCACTGAAGCTTTCTTT. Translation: CASSASEGAGTEAFF.

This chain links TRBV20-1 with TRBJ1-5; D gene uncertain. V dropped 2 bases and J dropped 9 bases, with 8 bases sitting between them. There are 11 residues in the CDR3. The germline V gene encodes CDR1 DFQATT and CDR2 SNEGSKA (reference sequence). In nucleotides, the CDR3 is TGCAGTGCTAGAAGGGATGGGCCCCAGCATTTT. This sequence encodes CSARRDGPQHF.

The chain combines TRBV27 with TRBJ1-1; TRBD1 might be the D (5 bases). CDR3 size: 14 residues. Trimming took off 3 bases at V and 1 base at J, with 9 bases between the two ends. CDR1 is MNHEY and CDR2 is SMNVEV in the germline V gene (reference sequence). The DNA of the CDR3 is TGTGCCAGCAGTTTCCGGAGGGGGAACACTGAAGCTTTCTTT. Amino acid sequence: CASSFRRGNTEAFF.

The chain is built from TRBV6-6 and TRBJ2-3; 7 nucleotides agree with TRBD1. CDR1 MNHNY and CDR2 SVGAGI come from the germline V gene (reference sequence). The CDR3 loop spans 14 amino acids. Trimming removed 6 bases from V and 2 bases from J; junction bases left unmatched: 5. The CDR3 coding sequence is TGTGCCAGCAGACAGGGGATATACACAGATACGCAGTATTTT. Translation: CASRQGIYTDTQYF.

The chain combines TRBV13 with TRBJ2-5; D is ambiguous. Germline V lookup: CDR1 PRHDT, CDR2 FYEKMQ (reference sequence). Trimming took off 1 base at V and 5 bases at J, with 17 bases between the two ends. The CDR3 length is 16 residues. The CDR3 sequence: CASSLVRGGTPETQYF. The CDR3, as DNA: TGTGCCAGCAGCTTAGTTCGCGGTGGAACGCCTGAGACCCAGTACTTC.

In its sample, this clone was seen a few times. CDR3 DNA: TGTGCCACCAGCAGAGAGTCTGTGACAGGGATATCTAACTATGGCTACACCTTC. It encodes CATSRESVTGISNYGYTF. The genes are TRBV15 and TRBJ1-2; TRBD1 aligns across 7 bases. CDR1 is LNHNV, CDR2 YYDKDF, per germline (reference sequence). V lost 0 bases and J lost 0; bases outside the gene matches: 10. CDR3 length: 18 amino acids.

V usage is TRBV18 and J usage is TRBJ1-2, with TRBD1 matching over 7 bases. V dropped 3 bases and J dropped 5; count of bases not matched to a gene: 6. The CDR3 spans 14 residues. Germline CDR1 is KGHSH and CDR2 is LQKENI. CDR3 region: CASSPDRSWYGYTF. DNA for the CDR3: TGTGCCAGCTCACCGGACAGGAGTTGGTATGGCTACACCTTC.

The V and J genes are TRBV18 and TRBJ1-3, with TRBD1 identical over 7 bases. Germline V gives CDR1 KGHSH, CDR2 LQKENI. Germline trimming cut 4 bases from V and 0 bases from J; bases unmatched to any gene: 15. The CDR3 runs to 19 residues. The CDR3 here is CASSLASTGQLFSGNTIYF. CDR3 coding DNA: TGTGCCAGCTCACTGGCTTCTACGGGACAGCTCTTCTCTGGAAACACCATATATTTT.

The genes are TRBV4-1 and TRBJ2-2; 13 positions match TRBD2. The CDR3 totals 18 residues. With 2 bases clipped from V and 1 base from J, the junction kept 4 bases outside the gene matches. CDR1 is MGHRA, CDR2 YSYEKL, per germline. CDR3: CASSQQTSGRLNTGELFF. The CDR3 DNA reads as TGCGCCAGCAGCCAACAGACTAGCGGGAGGCTGAACACCGGGGAGCTGTTTTTT.

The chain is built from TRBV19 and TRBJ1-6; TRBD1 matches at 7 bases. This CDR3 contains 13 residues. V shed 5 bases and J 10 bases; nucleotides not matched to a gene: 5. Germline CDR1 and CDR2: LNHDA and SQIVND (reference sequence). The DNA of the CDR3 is TGTGCCAGTAGTGTGGACAGGAGCTCACCCCTCCACTTT. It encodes CASSVDRSSPLHF.

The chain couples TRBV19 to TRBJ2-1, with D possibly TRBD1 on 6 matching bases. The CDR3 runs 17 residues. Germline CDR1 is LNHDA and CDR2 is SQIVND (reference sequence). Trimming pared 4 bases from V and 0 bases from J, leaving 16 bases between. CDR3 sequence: CASSNPTGASSYNEQFF. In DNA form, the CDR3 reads TGTGCCAGTAGTAACCCGACAGGCGCTAGCTCCTACAATGAGCAGTTCTTC.

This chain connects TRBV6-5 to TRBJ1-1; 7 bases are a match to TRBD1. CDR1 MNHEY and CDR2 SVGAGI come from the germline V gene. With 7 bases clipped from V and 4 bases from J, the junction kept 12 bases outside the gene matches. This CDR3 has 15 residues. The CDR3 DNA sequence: TGTGCCAGCAAAACGGGACAGCTCGTAGGCACTGAAGCTTTCTTT. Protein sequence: CASKTGQLVGTEAFF.

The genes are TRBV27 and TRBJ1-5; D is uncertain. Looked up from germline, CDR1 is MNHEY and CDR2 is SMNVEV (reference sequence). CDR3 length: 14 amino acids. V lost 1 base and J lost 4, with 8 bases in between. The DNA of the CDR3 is TGTGCCAGCAGTTTATTAGGGTTTAATCAGCCCCAGCATTTT. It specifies CASSLLGFNQPQHF.

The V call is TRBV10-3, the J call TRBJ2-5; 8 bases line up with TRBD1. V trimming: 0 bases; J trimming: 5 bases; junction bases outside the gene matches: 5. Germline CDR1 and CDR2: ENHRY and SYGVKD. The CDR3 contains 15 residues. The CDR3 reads CAISESQGVVETQYF. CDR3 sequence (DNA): TGTGCCATCAGTGAGTCACAGGGGGTAGTTGAGACCCAGTACTTC.

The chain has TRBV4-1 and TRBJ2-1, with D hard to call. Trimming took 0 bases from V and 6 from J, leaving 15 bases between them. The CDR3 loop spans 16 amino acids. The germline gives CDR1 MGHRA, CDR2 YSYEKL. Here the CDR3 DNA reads TGCGCCAGCAGCCAAGATCTTGCTGGCAAGGGCAATGAGCAGTTCTTC. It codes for CASSQDLAGKGNEQFF.